The 26 T cell receptor beta chains below all came from one sample that was sequenced in a study of blood T cell repertoires in COVID-19. The method was immunoSEQ multiplex PCR; TCRdb's version includes in-frame clones alone and lacks a portion of them. The data hold tens of thousands of clones, with roughly 86% observed a single time. Sequencing was performed on peripheral blood. Receptors were obtained from a woman in her forties or fifties with acute or convalescent COVID-19.

This chain joins TRBV30 and TRBJ1-4; weak D call: TRBD1 (5 bases). Germline assignment: CDR1 GTSNPN and CDR2 SVGIG (reference sequence). The CDR3 consists of 11 residues. The V and J ends lost 2 bases and 8 bases respectively, with 6 bases between them. CDR3 DNA sequence: TGTGCCTGGAGTCGACAGGAAAAACTGTTTTTT. It codes for CAWSRQEKLFF. Supplemented by reference TRBV30 and TRBJ1-4, the full variable domain reads SQTIHQWPATLVQPVGSPLSLECTVEGTSNPNLYWYRQAAGRGLQLLFYSVGIGQISSEVPQNLSASRPQDRQFILSSKKLLLSDSGFYLCAWSRQEKLFFGSGTQLSVL.

The rearrangement uses TRBV27 and TRBJ1-2; weak D call: TRBD1 (6 bases). The V gene lost 6 bases and the J gene lost 5 bases, with 10 bases spanning the gap. The CDR3 totals 12 residues. The germline V gene encodes CDR1 MNHEY and CDR2 SMNVEV (reference sequence). Written as DNA, the CDR3 is TGTGCCAGCAGCTCAGGGGTTTATGGCTACACCTTC. Translation: CASSSGVYGYTF.

This rearrangement joins TRBV6-2 or TRBV6-3 to TRBJ2-3, with D possibly matching TRBD1 (5 bases). Germline CDR1 and CDR2: MNHEY and SVGEGT. This CDR3 is 15 amino acids long. V was cut by 4 bases and J by 4 bases, with 15 bases left in between. The CDR3 loop reads CASSWQTSGPDTQYF. CDR3 bases: TGTGCCAGCAGTTGGCAAACTTCAGGGCCAGATACGCAGTATTTT.

The CDR3: CASSYSLSNTEAFF. The CDR3 DNA reads as TGTGCCAGCAGTTACTCCCTTTCTAACACTGAAGCTTTCTTT. The rearrangement joins TRBV6-2 or TRBV6-3 to TRBJ1-1, with D hard to call. V was clipped by 0 bases and J by 2 bases, with 7 bases between them. Germline lookup yields CDR1 MNHEY and CDR2 SVGEGT. The CDR3 length is 14 residues.

Here the CDR3 reads CASDRDFSTDTQYF. DNA of the CDR3: TGTGCCAGCGATCGAGACTTCAGCACAGATACGCAGTATTTT. The V and J genes are TRBV2 and TRBJ2-3, with unresolved D. The CDR3 runs to 14 residues. The germline V and J ends were trimmed by 8 bases and 0 bases, with 12 bases remaining between them. Germline V lookup: CDR1 SNHLY, CDR2 FYNNEI. The full variable domain, completed using reference TRBV2 and TRBJ2-3, is EPEVTQTPSHQVTQMGQEVILRCVPISNHLYFYWYRQILGQKVEFLVSFYNNEISEKSEIFDDQFSVERPDGSNFTLKIRSTKLEDSAMYFCASDRDFSTDTQYFGPGTRLTVL.

The gene calls are TRBV6-5 and TRBJ1-5; D is ambiguous. This CDR3 comprises 12 residues. Trimming left V 6 bases short and J 6 bases short, with 9 bases between. The germline gives CDR1 MNHEY, CDR2 SVGAGI. CDR3 bases: TGTGCCAGCAGCCAAAGCGGTCAGCCCCAGCATTTT. It translates to CASSQSGQPQHF.

The genes are TRBV5-7 and TRBJ1-6, with 7 bases aligning to TRBD1. TRBV5-7 carries the ORF label, with uncertain function. After removal of 8 bases from V and 10 bases from J, the junction contained 15 bases not matched to a gene. There are 15 residues in the CDR3. The CDR3 protein is CARMPRRQGNSPLHF. DNA of the CDR3: TGTGCCAGGATGCCACGCCGACAGGGTAACTCACCCCTCCACTTT.

This chain links TRBV7-2 with TRBJ1-6, with a weak D call TRBD1 (6 bases). CDR3 length: 15 amino acids. Looked up from germline, CDR1 is SGHTA and CDR2 is FQGNSA. Trimming left V 1 base short and J 5 bases short, with 9 bases between. The CDR3 sequence: CASSLEGTNNSPLHF. CDR3 nucleotide sequence: TGTGCCAGCAGCTTAGAAGGGACAAATAATTCACCCCTCCACTTT. The full variable domain, in which reference TRBV7-2 and TRBJ1-6 provide the parts outside the CDR3, is GAGVSQSPSNKVTEKGKDVELRCDPISGHTALYWYRQSLGQGLEFLIYFQGNSAPDKSGLPSDRFSAERTGGSVSTLTIQRTQQEDSAVYLCASSLEGTNNSPLHFGNGTRLTVT.

The genes are TRBV19 and TRBJ1-2, with 7 nucleotides matching TRBD1. CDR1 LNHDA and CDR2 SQIVND come from the germline V gene (reference sequence). After removal of 5 bases from V and 1 base from J, the junction contained 10 bases not matched to a gene. The CDR3 runs to 16 residues. Written as DNA, the CDR3 is TGTGCCAGTAGTCCCCGCAACAGGGGAGATAACTATGGCTACACCTTC. Translated: CASSPRNRGDNYGYTF.

V gene TRBV7-2 combines with J gene TRBJ1-2, with unresolved D. Germline lookup yields CDR1 SGHTA and CDR2 FQGNSA. Trimming took 4 bases from V and 4 from J, leaving 13 bases between them. This CDR3 contains 14 residues. The CDR3 DNA sequence: TGTGCCAGCAGCTCCATACCCGGGAGCTATGGCTACACCTTC. Residues: CASSSIPGSYGYTF.

The chain combines TRBV19 with TRBJ2-7; D possibly corresponds to TRBD2 (5 bases). Germline CDR1 is LNHDA and CDR2 is SQIVND (reference sequence). The CDR3 loop spans 13 amino acids. Trimming removed 4 bases from V and 7 bases from J, with 14 bases in between. CDR3 nucleotides: TGTGCCAGTAGTAGCGGCGGGCTGGGGGAGCAGTACTTC. It specifies CASSSGGLGEQYF.

This clone has only one observation. The CDR3 here is CASSYSEADLNTEAFF. The DNA for the CDR3 is TGTGCCAGCAGTTACTCGGAGGCGGACCTGAACACTGAAGCTTTCTTT. V gene TRBV6-5 combines with J gene TRBJ1-1; the D is unclear. Germline V gives CDR1 MNHEY, CDR2 SVGAGI. The CDR3 loop spans 16 amino acids. Trimming left V 0 bases short and J 0 bases short, with 11 bases between.

This sequence joins TRBV2 and TRBJ1-1; D call uncertain. The CDR3 consists of 12 residues. Germline V gene sequence: CDR1 SNHLY, CDR2 FYNNEI. Trimming left V 4 bases short and J 1 base short, with 4 bases between. CDR3 residues: CASSVGNTEAFF. The DNA for the CDR3 is TGTGCCAGCAGTGTCGGGAACACTGAAGCTTTCTTT.

The chain has TRBV7-2 and TRBJ2-5, with D tentatively TRBD1 (8 bases). CDR1 SGHTA and CDR2 FQGNSA come from the germline V gene. CDR3 length equals 14 residues. V was clipped by 5 bases and J by 4 bases, with 14 bases between them. CDR3 bases: TGTGCCAGCAGCATGGACAGGGAGGGAGAGACCCAGTACTTC. This encodes CASSMDREGETQYF. Full variable domain (rest looked up from reference TRBV7-2 and TRBJ2-5): GAGVSQSPSNKVTEKGKDVELRCDPISGHTALYWYRQSLGQGLEFLIYFQGNSAPDKSGLPSDRFSAERTGGSVSTLTIQRTQQEDSAVYLCASSMDREGETQYFGPGTRLLVL.

This chain connects TRBV6-5 to TRBJ1-2, with 8 bases fitting TRBD1. Germline V gives CDR1 MNHEY, CDR2 SVGAGI. With 6 bases clipped from V and 4 bases from J, the junction kept 10 bases outside the gene matches. There are 15 residues in the CDR3. The CDR3 region is CASRTRQGRGYGYTF. Here the CDR3 DNA reads TGTGCCAGCAGAACACGACAGGGGCGAGGCTATGGCTACACCTTC.

The chain carries TRBV28 and TRBJ1-5; 7 nucleotides agree with TRBD1. Germline CDR1 and CDR2: MDHEN and SYDVKM. The CDR3 length is 14 residues. V was clipped by 2 bases and J by 7 bases; unmatched bases: 5. CDR3 amino acids: CASSLVVGGQPQHF. The CDR3 DNA reads as TGTGCCAGCAGTTTAGTTGTAGGGGGCCAGCCCCAGCATTTT.

This clone was seen only once. Here the CDR3 reads CASSQAGDEQYF. The CDR3 coding sequence is TGTGCCAGCAGCCAAGCAGGGGACGAGCAGTACTTC. The gene calls are TRBV3-1 (or the pseudogene TRBV3-2) and TRBJ2-7, with D possibly matching TRBD1 (6 bases). Germline V lookup: CDR1 LGHDT, CDR2 YNNKEL (reference sequence). V lost 1 base and J 5 bases, leaving 6 bases between the germline ends. This CDR3 is 12 amino acids long.

This chain uses TRBV15 with TRBJ2-4, with D possibly being TRBD1 (5 bases). The CDR3 is made up of 14 amino acids. Trimming took off 1 base at V and 9 bases at J, with 13 bases between the two ends. Germline V gene lookup returns CDR1 LNHNV and CDR2 YYDKDF (reference sequence). In DNA, the CDR3 is TGTGCCACCAGCAGAGGGGGCCTAAAGGTCATTCAGTACTTC. This translates into CATSRGGLKVIQYF.

This clone was recorded once. The gene calls are TRBV5-6 and TRBJ2-5; TRBD2 matches at 11 bases. CDR3 length: 16 residues. Trimming took 3 bases from V and 2 from J; bases not matched to a gene: 6. Germline V gene sequence: CDR1 SGHDT, CDR2 YYEEEE. The CDR3 DNA reads TGTGCCAGCAGCTCCTTACTAGCGGGGGCTCAAGAGACCCAGTACTTC. It encodes CASSSLLAGAQETQYF.

The chain has TRBV7-8 and TRBJ1-1, with a possible D match to TRBD1 (5 bases). The germline V gene encodes CDR1 SGHVS and CDR2 FQNEAQ. Trimming stripped 5 bases from V and 2 bases from J, with 12 bases between. This CDR3 has 14 residues. Here the CDR3 DNA reads TGTGCCAGCAGCCCCCTGACAGAAAACACTGAAGCTTTCTTT. Its protein is CASSPLTENTEAFF. The entire variable domain, with the rest obtained from reference TRBV7-8 and TRBJ1-1, is as follows: GAGVSQSPRYKVAKRGQDVALRCDPISGHVSLFWYQQALGQGPEFLTYFQNEAQLDKSGLPSDRFFAERPEGSVSTLKIQRTQQEDSAVYLCASSPLTENTEAFFGQGTRLTVV.

The J gene is TRBJ1-6, the V gene TRBV15; no definite D call. V was clipped by 0 bases and J by 7 bases, with 7 bases between them. The CDR3 contains 14 residues. Germline V CDR1 and CDR2: LNHNV, YYDKDF (reference sequence). The CDR3 loop is CATSRDLQNSPLHF. CDR3 in DNA: TGTGCCACCAGCAGAGATCTCCAGAATTCACCCCTCCACTTT.

Here the CDR3 reads CASSHPSRGNYGYTF. CDR3 nucleotides: TGTGCCAGCAGTCACCCGAGCAGGGGGAACTATGGCTACACCTTC. This rearrangement joins TRBV6-5 to TRBJ1-2, with 7 nucleotides matching TRBD1. Germline values: CDR1 MNHEY, CDR2 SVGAGI. The CDR3 totals 15 residues. After removal of 5 bases from V and 2 bases from J, the junction contained 8 bases not matched to a gene.

The chain carries TRBV3-1 (or the pseudogene TRBV3-2) and TRBJ1-2; D gene ambiguous. Deletions cut 1 base from V and 8 bases from J, with 11 bases between. This CDR3 is built from 13 residues. Germline V CDR1 and CDR2: LGHDT, YNNKEL (reference sequence). CDR3 loop: CASSQAAGGGYTF. The CDR3 DNA is TGTGCCAGCAGCCAAGCGGCGGGCGGAGGCTACACCTTC.

Of note for this clone: Other DNA sequences within the sample encode an identical CDR3. The CDR3 is CASSNKNTGELFF. As DNA, the CDR3 is TGTGCCAGTAGTAACAAGAACACCGGGGAGCTGTTTTTT. V is TRBV19 and J is TRBJ2-2; D gene unclear. The CDR3 is 13 amino acids. Trimming pared 4 bases from V and 1 base from J, leaving 4 bases between. Looked up from germline, CDR1 is LNHDA and CDR2 is SQIVND (reference sequence).

V usage is TRBV7-2 and J usage is TRBJ2-1; the match to TRBD1 covers 8 bases. CDR3 length equals 15 residues. The germline gives CDR1 SGHTA, CDR2 FQGNSA. V was pared by 4 bases and J by 5 bases, with 7 bases of the junction left unmatched. The chain's CDR3 is CASSSSGQVHNEQFF. The CDR3 region has the DNA TGTGCCAGCAGCTCCTCGGGACAGGTTCACAATGAGCAGTTCTTC.

The V and J genes are TRBV19 and TRBJ1-5; possibly TRBD1 for D (5 bases). The CDR3 is 15 amino acids. V lost 3 bases and J lost 4, with 13 bases in between. Germline loops: CDR1 LNHDA, CDR2 SQIVND (reference sequence). CDR3: CASSIRGAGNQPQHF. CDR3 bases: TGTGCCAGTAGTATTAGGGGCGCCGGTAATCAGCCCCAGCATTTT. Combining the CDR3 with reference TRBV19 and TRBJ1-5 gives the whole variable domain DGGITQSPKYLFRKEGQNVTLSCEQNLNHDAMYWYRQDPGQGLRLIYYSQIVNDFQKGDIAEGYSVSREKKESFPLTVTSAQKNPTAFYLCASSIRGAGNQPQHFGDGTRLSIL.